What follows are 25 T cell receptor beta chains derived from one specimen sequenced in a study of blood T cell repertoires in COVID-19 (dated by TCRdb to 2020 to 2022). Preparation of the library involved the immunoSEQ multiplex PCR assay. Held by TCRdb, this immuneACCESS table contains in-frame sequences only and omits some clones. Under half of the omission traces to an unresolved V gene where checked; the cause of the rest is unknown. The sample has approximately 240,000 clones on record, nearly 90% of them singletons. Together, the top ten hold approximately 12% of the sample. Source material: peripheral blood. These receptors originate from a woman younger than 35 who had recovered from COVID-19.

The table lists this clone with a few counts. The CDR3 nucleotides are TGTGCCAGCAGTGAATCGACAGGGATCTCACCCCTCCACTTT. This codes for CASSESTGISPLHF. The gene calls are TRBV25-1 and TRBJ1-6; 7 positions match TRBD1. The CDR3 has 14 residues. Germline V gene sequence: CDR1 MGHDK, CDR2 SYGVNS. The V segment lost 1 base and the J segment 10 bases; nucleotides outside the gene matches: 4.

This rearrangement joins TRBV3-1 (or the pseudogene TRBV3-2) to TRBJ2-7; 7 bases align to TRBD1. V shed 4 bases and J 6 bases; nucleotides not matched to a gene: 9. The CDR3 covers 14 residues. Germline CDR1 and CDR2: LGHDT and YNNKEL (reference sequence). CDR3 nucleotides: TGTGCCAGCAGCCCTCCGACAGGGATCGGCGAGCAGTACTTC. Protein: CASSPPTGIGEQYF.

The V gene is TRBV30, the J gene TRBJ1-2; D remains ambiguous. This CDR3 comprises 13 residues. V was trimmed by 0 bases and J by 6 bases, leaving 11 bases between them. In germline, CDR1 is GTSNPN, CDR2 SVGIG (reference sequence). The DNA of the CDR3 is TGTGCCTGGAGTGTACTTGAAAGAGATGGCTACACCTTC. Its protein is CAWSVLERDGYTF.

This rearrangement joins TRBV3-1 (or the pseudogene TRBV3-2) to TRBJ2-1; 9 positions match TRBD2. V shed 3 bases and J 8 bases; nucleotides not matched to a gene: 14. This CDR3 spans 17 amino acids. Germline assignment: CDR1 LGHDT and CDR2 YNNKEL (reference sequence). The CDR3 is CASSHQISGRIRYEQFF. The CDR3 coding sequence is TGTGCCAGCAGCCACCAAATTAGCGGGAGAATTAGATATGAGCAGTTCTTC.

For this clone: This specimen includes other DNA sequences encoding the same CDR3. The J gene is TRBJ2-1, the V gene TRBV24-1; 10 bases match TRBD2. The J segment lost 0 bases and the V segment lost 3 bases, leaving 1 base of the junction unmatched. The germline V gene encodes CDR1 KGHDR and CDR2 SFDVKD. There are 16 residues in the CDR3. The CDR3 bases are TGTGCCACCAGTGATCCTAGCGGGAGCTCCTACAATGAGCAGTTCTTC. Translating gives CATSDPSGSSYNEQFF.

The V call is TRBV5-1, the J call TRBJ1-6; no clear D gene. This CDR3 region has 14 residues. The V end was cut by 5 bases, the J end by 6 bases, with 12 bases between. CDR1 and CDR2 from the germline V gene are SGHRS and YFSETQ. CDR3 nucleotides: TGCGCCAGCAGTCGACAATCTCTTAATTCACCCCTCCACTTT. Translating gives CASSRQSLNSPLHF.

J is TRBJ2-7 and V is TRBV7-6, with 7 nucleotides matching TRBD1. J was trimmed by 4 bases and V by 5 bases; bases with no gene match: 8. The V gene's germline CDR1 is SGHVS and CDR2 FNYEAQ. The CDR3 is 14 amino acids. The CDR3 protein is CASSVDRAGYEQYF. Written as DNA, the CDR3 is TGTGCCAGCAGCGTAGACAGGGCTGGGTACGAGCAGTACTTC.

This sequence joins TRBV4-3 and TRBJ1-1; unclear D gene. CDR3 size: 14 residues. CDR1 is LGHNA and CDR2 is YSLEER in the germline V gene. V lost 0 bases to trimming and J lost 9 bases, with 14 bases between them. The CDR3 loop is CASSQDSEGLKAFF. As DNA, the CDR3 is TGCGCCAGCAGCCAAGATTCAGAGGGTCTCAAAGCTTTCTTT.

The chain combines TRBV11-3 with TRBJ1-1, with D maybe TRBD1 (6 bases). The CDR3 is made up of 14 amino acids. Per the germline V gene, CDR1 is SGHNT and CDR2 is YENEEA. Trimming shortened V by 5 bases and J by 3 bases, and 13 bases separated the two germline ends. The CDR3 coding sequence is TGTGCCAGCAGCAATCACAGGGACGACACTGAAGCTTTCTTT. Translating gives CASSNHRDDTEAFF.

The sample holds many counts of this clone. CDR3 DNA: TGTGCCAGCAGTGCGGGGGGCGCTGGGGCCAACGTCCTGACTTTC. It translates to CASSAGGAGANVLTF. This chain links TRBV6-4 with TRBJ2-6, with a possible D match to TRBD2 (7 bases). Germline V CDR1 and CDR2: MRHNA, SNTAGT. V lost 4 bases to trimming and J lost 2 bases, with 9 bases between them. The CDR3 contains 15 residues.

The chain recombines TRBV3-1 (or the pseudogene TRBV3-2) with TRBJ2-1; D not resolved. This CDR3 spans 14 amino acids. Trimming cost V 11 bases and J 4 bases, with 18 bases left between them. Germline CDR1 LGHDT, CDR2 YNNKEL (reference sequence). The CDR3 reads CAVLSSDFYNEQFF. CDR3 nucleotide sequence: TGTGCCGTCCTAAGTTCAGACTTTTACAATGAGCAGTTCTTC.

The rearrangement uses TRBV18 and TRBJ2-7, with D unclear. Trimming pared 6 bases from V and 3 bases from J, leaving 21 bases between. The CDR3 contains 16 residues. CDR1 and CDR2 (germline): KGHSH, LQKENI. In DNA form, the CDR3 reads TGTGCCAGCTCCTTAAGCCCTTCTCCTCGACACTACGAGCAGTACTTC. This codes for CASSLSPSPRHYEQYF.

The table lists this clone with a few counts. V is TRBV19 and J is TRBJ2-7, with a weak D call TRBD2 (5 bases). V lost 7 bases and J lost 0, with 7 bases in between. The CDR3 runs to 12 residues. CDR1 LNHDA and CDR2 SQIVND come from the germline V gene (reference sequence). CDR3 in DNA: TGTGCCAGTATTGGGAGCTCCTACGAGCAGTACTTC. Encoded protein: CASIGSSYEQYF.

The gene calls are TRBV9 and TRBJ2-3; TRBD2 is a possible D gene (5 bases). Germline CDR1 SGDLS, CDR2 YYNGEE. The CDR3 length is 15 residues. V lost 6 bases and J lost 4, with 18 bases in between. The DNA for the CDR3 is TGTGCCAGCACCGTTAGCGACCGCTTCGCAGATACGCAGTATTTT. Residues: CASTVSDRFADTQYF.

The gene calls are TRBV6-2 or TRBV6-3 and TRBJ1-1; maybe TRBD1 (5 bases). The germline gives CDR1 MNHEY, CDR2 SVGEGT. This CDR3 is 12 amino acids long. V was trimmed by 4 bases and J by 4 bases, leaving 7 bases between them. Written as DNA, the CDR3 is TGTGCCAGCAGTTTGGGACTCACTGAAGCTTTCTTT. Translated: CASSLGLTEAFF.

A word on this clone: Germline and junction disagree at one end, which may indicate a read error. The chain employs TRBV6-1 and TRBJ2-1; weak D call: TRBD2 (7 bases). This CDR3 contains 15 residues. Germline V lookup: CDR1 MNHNS, CDR2 SASEGT. The CDR3 protein is CASREDRTRGNEQFF. The CDR3 DNA reads TGTGCCAGCAGGGAAGACAGGACTAGGGGCAATGAGCAGTTCTTC.

The chain employs TRBV11-2 and TRBJ1-4; maybe TRBD1 (5 bases). V lost 5 bases and J 6 bases, leaving 16 bases between the germline ends. The CDR3 spans 15 residues. Germline assignment: CDR1 SGHAT and CDR2 FQNNGV. CDR3 amino acids: CASSPLGGVDEKLFF. CDR3 nucleotides: TGTGCCAGCAGCCCGCTGGGGGGGGTTGATGAAAAACTGTTTTTT.

This rearrangement joins TRBV30 to TRBJ2-3, with a possible D match to TRBD2 (6 bases). In germline, CDR1 is GTSNPN, CDR2 SVGIG (reference sequence). The CDR3 is 14 amino acids. V lost 7 bases, J lost 4 bases, and 18 bases lay in between. The CDR3 DNA follows: TGTGCCTCCACCGAACCCGGGAGTCCAGATACGCAGTATTTT. Protein sequence: CASTEPGSPDTQYF.

The chain joins TRBV6-2 or TRBV6-3 to TRBJ2-4, with TRBD1 identical over 9 bases. This CDR3 region has 17 residues. Germline loops: CDR1 MNHEY, CDR2 SVGEGT. The ends lost 1 base at V and 1 base at J; junction bases unmatched: 5. In nucleotides, the CDR3 is TGTGCCAGCAGTTACTTTCCACAGGGGGCCGCCAAAAACATTCAGTACTTC. The encoded protein is CASSYFPQGAAKNIQYF.

The J gene is TRBJ2-2, the V gene TRBV30; possible D gene TRBD1, 6 bases. In germline, CDR1 is GTSNPN, CDR2 SVGIG (reference sequence). This CDR3 comprises 15 residues. Trimming removed 2 bases from V and 7 bases from J, with 17 bases in between. CDR3 amino acids: CAWSSVWGRNGELFF. In nucleotides, the CDR3 is TGTGCCTGGAGTAGCGTCTGGGGGCGAAACGGGGAGCTGTTTTTT.

This chain joins TRBV27 and TRBJ1-1; D possibly corresponds to TRBD1 (5 bases). Looked up from germline, CDR1 is MNHEY and CDR2 is SMNVEV (reference sequence). Trimming took 5 bases from V and 1 from J, leaving 14 bases between them. There are 15 residues in the CDR3. The CDR3 bases are TGTGCCAGCAGTCGACGGGGACTTTCGAACACTGAAGCTTTCTTT. It encodes CASSRRGLSNTEAFF.

The V and J genes are TRBV30 and TRBJ2-3; tentatively, D is TRBD2 (6 bases). Between the trimmed V and J ends, which lost 5 bases and 9 bases, there was a span of 18 bases. This CDR3 has 13 amino acids. Germline CDR1 is GTSNPN and CDR2 is SVGIG (reference sequence). CDR3 sequence: CAWGGYPYQTQYF. DNA for the CDR3: TGTGCCTGGGGAGGGTACCCATATCAGACGCAGTATTTT.

This chain connects TRBV11-2 to TRBJ2-1; 12 bases map to TRBD2. With V trimmed by 1 base and J by 9 bases, 4 bases remained unmatched. This CDR3 is built from 15 residues. CDR1 is SGHAT and CDR2 is FQNNGV in the germline V gene. Written as DNA, the CDR3 is TGTGCCAGCAGCTTAGGGGGACTAGCGGGCGGTGAGCAGTTCTTC. This sequence encodes CASSLGGLAGGEQFF.

The chain has TRBV10-3 and TRBJ2-3, with D possibly matching TRBD2 (6 bases). This CDR3 region has 14 residues. Trimming took 7 bases from V and 4 from J, leaving 15 bases between them. The germline V gene encodes CDR1 ENHRY and CDR2 SYGVKD. CDR3 loop: CAIIAEAGSDTQYF. CDR3 DNA: TGTGCCATCATAGCGGAGGCAGGGTCAGATACGCAGTATTTT.

The rearrangement links TRBV7-2 to TRBJ2-3; weak D call: TRBD1 (6 bases). V dropped 1 base and J dropped 0 bases, with 11 bases sitting between them. This CDR3 region has 16 residues. Germline V gene data show CDR1 as SGHTA and CDR2 as FQGNSA. The CDR3 DNA follows: TGTGCCAGCAGCTTAGAAATGACAGGTAGCACAGATACGCAGTATTTT. Translated: CASSLEMTGSTDTQYF.